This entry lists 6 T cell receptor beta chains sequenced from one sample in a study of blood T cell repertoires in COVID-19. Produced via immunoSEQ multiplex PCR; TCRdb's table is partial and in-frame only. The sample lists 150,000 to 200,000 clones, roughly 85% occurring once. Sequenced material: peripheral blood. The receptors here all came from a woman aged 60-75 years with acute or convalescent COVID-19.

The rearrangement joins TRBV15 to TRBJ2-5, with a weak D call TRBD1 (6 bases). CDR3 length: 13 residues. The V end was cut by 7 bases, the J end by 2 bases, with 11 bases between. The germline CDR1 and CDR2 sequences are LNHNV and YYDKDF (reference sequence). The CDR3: CATKGTLQETQYF. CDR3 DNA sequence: TGTGCCACCAAAGGGACATTACAAGAGACCCAGTACTTC.

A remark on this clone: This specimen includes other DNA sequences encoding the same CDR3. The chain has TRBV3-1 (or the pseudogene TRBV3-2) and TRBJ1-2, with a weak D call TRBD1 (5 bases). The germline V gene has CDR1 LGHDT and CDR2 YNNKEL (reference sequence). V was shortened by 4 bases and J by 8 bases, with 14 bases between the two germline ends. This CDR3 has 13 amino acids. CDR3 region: CASSRDSAGGYTF. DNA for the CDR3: TGTGCCAGCAGCCGCGACAGCGCGGGGGGCTACACCTTC.

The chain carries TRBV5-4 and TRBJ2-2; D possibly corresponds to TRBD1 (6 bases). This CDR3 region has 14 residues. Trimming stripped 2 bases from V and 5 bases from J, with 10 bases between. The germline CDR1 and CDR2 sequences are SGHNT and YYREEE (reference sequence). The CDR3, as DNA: TGTGCCAGCAGCTTACAGGGTAGGACCGGGGAGCTGTTTTTT. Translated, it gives CASSLQGRTGELFF.

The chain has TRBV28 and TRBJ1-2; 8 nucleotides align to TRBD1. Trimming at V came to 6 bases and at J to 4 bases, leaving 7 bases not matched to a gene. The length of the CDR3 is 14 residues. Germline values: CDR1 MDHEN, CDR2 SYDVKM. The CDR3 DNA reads TGTGCCAGCAGCCTAGGCCAGGGGGCCTATGGCTACACCTTC. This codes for CASSLGQGAYGYTF.

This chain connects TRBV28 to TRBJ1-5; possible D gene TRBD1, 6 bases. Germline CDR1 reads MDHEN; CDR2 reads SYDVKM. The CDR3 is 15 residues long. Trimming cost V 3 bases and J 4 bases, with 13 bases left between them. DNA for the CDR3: TGTGCCAGCAGTTTCCGGACAGCGGTTAATCAGCCCCAGCATTTT. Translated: CASSFRTAVNQPQHF.

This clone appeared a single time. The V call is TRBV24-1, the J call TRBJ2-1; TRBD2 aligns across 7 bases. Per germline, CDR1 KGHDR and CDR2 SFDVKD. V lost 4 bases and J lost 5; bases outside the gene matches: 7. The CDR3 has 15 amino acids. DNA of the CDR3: TGTGCCACCAGTGACACAAGGGGAGGGCACAATGAGCAGTTCTTC. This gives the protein CATSDTRGGHNEQFF.